A selection of T cell receptor beta chains follows, all from one sample in a study of shared clonotypes between healthy human individuals. Measured with immunoSEQ multiplex PCR; TCRdb has only the in-frame clones, and not every one. The sample consists of about 470,000 clones, 79% of them appearing once. Sequencing input: PBMCs. The receptors were sampled from a woman between 40 and 55 years old in good health. Some clones in this sample may be carry-over from other donors' samples. Both conserved end residues are part of each CDR3. The D gene is left open where the match is weak. Clone size is stated in some rows and not others, as once, few, many or a class when expanded.

D | J | size | V | CDR3 | DNA
. | TRBJ1-6 | . | TRBV6-1 | CASSEPRVLDSPLHF | TGTGCCAGCAGTGAACCCAGGGTTTTAGATTCACCCCTCCACTTT
TRBD2 | TRBJ2-2 | . | TRBV28 | CASGSIAGGRTGELFF | TGTGCCAGCGGATCCATAGCGGGAGGTCGGACCGGGGAGCTGTTTTTT
. | TRBJ1-1 | . | TRBV20-1 | CSAGTGDEAFF | TGCAGTGCTGGAACGGGCGACGAAGCTTTCTTT
TRBD2 | TRBJ2-3 | . | TRBV5-1 | CASRDGRAATDTQYF | TGCGCCAGCAGGGACGGGAGGGCCGCAACAGATACGCAGTATTTT
. | TRBJ1-2 | . | TRBV30 | CAWTIRQNYGYTF | TGTGCCTGGACGATCAGGCAAAACTATGGCTACACCTTC
. | TRBJ2-1 | . | TRBV28 | CASAGRSYNEQFF | TGTGCCAGCGCGGGTCGCTCCTACAATGAGCAGTTCTTC
. | TRBJ1-5 | . | TRBV28 | CAMSNRYSNQPQHF | TGTGCCATGTCGAACCGTTATAGCAATCAGCCCCAGCATTTT
. | TRBJ2-1 | . | TRBV28 | CASSFGNRALF | TGTGCCAGCAGTTTCGGGAACAGGGCCCTCTTC
TRBD2 | TRBJ2-2 | . | TRBV7-6 | CASSPAGTKNTGELFF | TGTGCCAGCAGCCCCGCCGGGACTAAAAACACCGGGGAGCTGTTTTTT
. | TRBJ1-1 | . | TRBV5-4 | CASSWTAGTEAFF | TGTGCCAGCAGCTGGACAGCGGGGACTGAAGCTTTCTTT
TRBD2 | TRBJ2-3 | . | TRBV28 | CASGQLAGAGDTQYF | TGTGCCAGCGGACAACTAGCGGGAGCTGGAGATACGCAGTATTTT
TRBD2 | TRBJ2-1 | . | TRBV28 | CASSQGTRGAGLVPYNEQFF | TGTGCCAGCAGTCAAGGGACTAGGGGGGCGGGACTAGTCCCCTACAATGAGCAGTTCTTC
. | TRBJ2-7 | . | TRBV6-1 | CAGAPTVFSSYEQYF | TGTGCCGGAGCCCCGACAGTTTTTAGCTCCTACGAGCAGTACTTC
TRBD2 | TRBJ2-3 | few | TRBV7-3 | CASSLMGLAGDTQYF | TGTGCCAGCAGCTTAATGGGACTAGCGGGAGATACGCAGTATTTT
. | TRBJ1-5 | . | TRBV9 | CASSVAGREDQPQHF | TGTGCCAGCAGCGTAGCTGGGAGGGAGGATCAGCCCCAGCATTTT
. | TRBJ1-1 | . | TRBV10-3 | CAIRAGGADVANTEAFF | TGTGCCATCAGGGCGGGAGGGGCGGATGTGGCGAACACTGAAGCTTTCTTT
TRBD2 | TRBJ2-1 | many | TRBV7-9 | CASSLALAGAHNEQFF | TGTGCCAGCAGCTTAGCACTAGCGGGAGCCCACAATGAGCAGTTCTTC
. | TRBJ2-7 | . | TRBV4-3 | CASSRTSTPWEQYF | TGCGCCAGCAGCCGCACTAGCACCCCCTGGGAGCAGTACTTC
. | TRBJ2-7 | few | TRBV29-1 | CSVGQLQGSVGEQYF | TGCAGCGTTGGCCAACTACAGGGTTCGGTGGGCGAGCAGTACTTC
TRBD2 | TRBJ2-7 | . | TRBV15 | CATSSPGLADEQYF | TGTGCCACCAGCAGCCCGGGACTAGCTGACGAGCAGTACTTC
TRBD2 | TRBJ2-2 | . | TRBV4-3 | CASSQGLAGGTGELFF | TGCGCCAGCAGCCAGGGACTAGCGGGCGGCACCGGGGAGCTGTTTTTT
TRBD1 | TRBJ2-7 | once | TRBV6-1 | CASSGQGVEYEQYF | TGTGCCAGCAGCGGACAGGGGGTAGAGTACGAGCAGTACTTC
. | TRBJ2-2 | once | TRBV6-6 | CASSRTAGELFF | TGTGCCAGCAGTCGGACAGCCGGGGAGCTGTTTTTT
TRBD1 | TRBJ1-5 | once | TRBV28 | CASRTGNSNQPQHF | TGTGCCAGCAGGACAGGGAATAGCAATCAGCCCCAGCATTTT
. | TRBJ1-4 | . | TRBV28 | CASTTGQGGEKLFF | TGTGCCAGCACCACCGGGCAGGGTGGGGAAAAACTGTTTTTT
. | TRBJ1-5 | . | TRBV19 | CASSILMASNQPQHF | TGTGCCAGTAGTATTTTAATGGCTAGCAATCAGCCCCAGCATTTT
. | TRBJ2-2 | . | TRBV18 | CASSPPGSPTGELFF | TGTGCCAGCTCACCACCGGGCAGTCCAACCGGGGAGCTGTTTTTT
. | TRBJ2-5 | . | TRBV28 | CASSRRLSETQYF | TGTGCCAGCAGTAGACGACTGTCGGAGACCCAGTACTTC
. | TRBJ2-7 | . | TRBV20-1 | CSANQLPAQYF | TGCAGTGCAAATCAACTGCCCGCGCAGTACTTC
. | TRBJ2-7 | . | TRBV5-1 | CASSLFQAYEQYF | TGCGCCAGCAGCTTGTTTCAGGCCTACGAGCAGTACTTC
. | TRBJ1-6 | . | TRBV4-3 | CASSQDWQDNSPLHF | TGCGCCAGCAGCCAAGATTGGCAGGATAATTCACCCCTCCACTTT
. | TRBJ1-5 | . | TRBV28 | CASSLPGIHQPQHF | TGTGCCAGCAGTTTACCGGGGATACATCAGCCCCAGCATTTT
. | TRBJ1-1 | once | TRBV13 | CASKPSSPYTEAFF | TGTGCCAGCAAACCGTCGTCTCCTTACACTGAAGCTTTCTTT
. | TRBJ1-6 | . | TRBV28 | CASSDLDRSNSPLHF | TGTGCCAGCAGCGACCTCGACAGAAGTAATTCACCCCTCCACTTT
. | TRBJ2-5 | . | TRBV7-2 | CASSSSAVGETQYF | TGTGCCAGCAGCTCATCAGCGGTTGGAGAGACCCAGTACTTC
TRBD2 | TRBJ2-1 | . | TRBV18 | CASSPMASGAYNEQFF | TGTGCCAGCTCACCAATGGCTAGCGGGGCCTACAATGAGCAGTTCTTC
. | TRBJ2-1 | . | TRBV5-1 | CASSLSLNNEQFF | TGCGCCAGCAGCTTGTCTCTGAACAATGAGCAGTTCTTC
. | TRBJ1-2 | . | TRBV4-1 | CASSQGVGLVYTF | TGCGCCAGCAGCCAAGGGGTTGGGTTGGTCTACACCTTC
TRBD1 | TRBJ2-1 | . | TRBV28 | CASSFVDRGLEQFF | TGTGCCAGCAGTTTTGTAGACAGGGGCCTTGAGCAGTTCTTC
. | TRBJ1-1 | . | TRBV10-2 | CASNPGGGGTEAFF | TGCGCCAGCAACCCCGGGGGGGGAGGAACTGAAGCTTTCTTT
TRBD2 | TRBJ2-4 | . | TRBV7-2 | CASSFGGASDIQYF | TGTGCCAGCAGCTTCGGGGGGGCGTCGGACATTCAGTACTTC
. | TRBJ2-1 | . | TRBV13 | CASSPGTDNEQFF | TGTGCCAGCAGCCCAGGGACTGATAATGAGCAGTTCTTC
TRBD1 | TRBJ2-1 | many | TRBV9 | CASSVGQGYSGEQFF | TGTGCCAGCAGCGTGGGACAGGGGTATAGTGGTGAGCAGTTCTTC
. | TRBJ1-1 | many | TRBV5-5 | CASTNRENTEAFF | TGTGCCAGCACGAACAGGGAGAACACTGAAGCTTTCTTT
. | TRBJ1-3 | . | TRBV28 | CASSADSGNTIYF | TGTGCCAGCAGTGCTGACTCTGGAAACACCATATATTTT
. | TRBJ2-7 | . | TRBV28 | CASSLGDIFYEQYF | TGTGCCAGCAGTTTGGGGGACATTTTCTACGAGCAGTACTTC
. | TRBJ2-7 | . | TRBV27 | CASSFGRQSYEQYF | TGTGCCAGCAGTTTCGGACGGCAATCTTACGAGCAGTACTTC
TRBD2 | TRBJ2-7 | . | TRBV6-6 | CASSPALVAGPYEQYF | TGTGCCAGCAGCCCCGCGTTGGTAGCGGGACCCTACGAGCAGTACTTC
. | TRBJ2-1 | few | TRBV4-2 | CASSQDGTAEYNEQFF | TGTGCCAGCAGCCAAGATGGAACCGCCGAGTATAATGAGCAGTTCTTC
. | TRBJ1-5 | . | TRBV7-2 | CASSLNFQPQHF | TGTGCCAGCAGCTTGAACTTTCAGCCCCAGCATTTT
. | TRBJ1-2 | . | TRBV29-1 | CSVGVSGDYGYTF | TGCAGCGTGGGGGTTTCGGGCGACTATGGCTACACCTTC
. | TRBJ2-3 | . | TRBV11-2 | CASSRVSTDTQYF | TGTGCCAGCAGCCGAGTTAGCACAGATACGCAGTATTTT